These 25 T cell receptor beta chains originate from one sample sequenced in a study of CD8 T cells in Susac syndrome. RNA, at about 0.45 to 1 ug, was reverse transcribed with random hexamers. TCRdb ran MiXCR on the immunoSEQ multiplex PCR reads and lists one entry per CDR3 protein. In the table there are about 300,000 distinct CDR3 sequences, 85% of which are singletons. Sequencing was performed on CD8+ T cells from PBMCs. The receptors were sampled from a human donor with multiple sclerosis.

The gene calls are TRBV7-9 and TRBJ1-4; a possible D gene is TRBD1 (6 bases). Germline loops: CDR1 SEHNR, CDR2 FQNEAQ (reference sequence). This CDR3 is built from 16 residues. V was shortened by 0 bases and J by 4 bases, with 12 bases between the two germline ends. CDR3 amino acids: CASSLALRGINEKLFF. CDR3 DNA: TGTGCCAGCAGCTTAGCGCTTAGGGGGATTAATGAAAAACTGTTTTTT.

J is TRBJ2-7 and V is TRBV11-2; maybe TRBD1 (6 bases). V shed 4 bases and J shed 1 base, with 17 bases lying between them. CDR1 SGHAT and CDR2 FQNNGV come from the germline V gene. This CDR3 spans 16 amino acids. CDR3 sequence reads: CASSSLGQGMSYEQYF. The DNA of the CDR3 is TGTGCCAGCAGCTCCCTGGGGCAGGGGATGTCCTACGAGCAGTACTTC.

This rearrangement joins TRBV19 to TRBJ1-5; TRBD1 is a possible D gene (5 bases). The CDR3 is 13 amino acids. Germline V gene lookup returns CDR1 LNHDA and CDR2 SQIVND (reference sequence). V gave up 7 bases and J gave up 4 bases, with 11 bases separating them. CDR3 DNA: TGTGCCAGTACCCCTGGGGGGAATCAGCCCCAGCATTTT. As protein: CASTPGGNQPQHF.

The V call is TRBV24-1, the J call TRBJ1-2, with TRBD1 as a possible D gene (5 bases). CDR1 is KGHDR and CDR2 is SFDVKD in the germline V gene. The CDR3 is 13 residues long. V lost 4 bases and J lost 7, with 12 bases in between. CDR3 loop: CATSESGGAGYTF. The CDR3 nucleotides are TGTGCCACCAGTGAGTCCGGGGGTGCTGGCTACACCTTC.

V is TRBV28 and J is TRBJ2-1; weak D call: TRBD1 (5 bases). This CDR3 contains 15 residues. Deletions cut 4 bases from V and 2 bases from J, with 12 bases between. CDR1 is MDHEN, CDR2 SYDVKM, per germline. CDR3 DNA sequence: TGTGCCAGCAGTTCCGGACAAACCCCCTACAATGAGCAGTTCTTC. Amino acids: CASSSGQTPYNEQFF. Supplemented by reference TRBV28 and TRBJ2-1, the full variable domain reads DVKVTQSSRYLVKRTGEKVFLECVQDMDHENMFWYRQDPGLGLRLIYFSYDVKMKEKGDIPEGYSVSREKKERFSLILESASTNQTSMYLCASSSGQTPYNEQFFGPGTRLTVL.

The chain links TRBV4-2 to TRBJ1-1, with a weak D call TRBD1 (6 bases). The CDR3 sequence is 19 residues long. Germline V gene sequence: CDR1 LGHNA, CDR2 YNFKEQ. The ends were cut back, 0 bases at V and 6 bases at J, with 26 bases in the middle. The CDR3 reads CASSQDGLGGRVLLPEAFF. Here the CDR3 DNA reads TGTGCCAGCAGCCAAGATGGCCTCGGGGGCCGAGTCCTCTTGCCTGAAGCTTTCTTT.

The gene calls are TRBV5-1 and TRBJ2-7, with D perhaps being TRBD1 or TRBD2 (6 bases each). CDR3 length: 16 residues. Germline CDR1 SGHRS, CDR2 YFSETQ. V lost 0 bases, J lost 1 base, and 14 bases lay in between. CDR3 region: CASSLEGGRPSYEQYF. CDR3 DNA sequence: TGCGCCAGCAGCTTGGAGGGGGGACGGCCTTCCTACGAGCAGTACTTC.

The rearrangement joins TRBV7-9 to TRBJ2-2; 8 nucleotides agree with TRBD1. The CDR3 covers 14 residues. V was pared by 7 bases and J by 6 bases, with 7 bases of the junction left unmatched. Germline V gives CDR1 SEHNR, CDR2 FQNEAQ (reference sequence). CDR3 nucleotides: TGTGCCAGCATTACAGGGGGTTTAGCCGGGGAGCTGTTTTTT. This sequence encodes CASITGGLAGELFF.

The chain has TRBV30 and TRBJ1-3; TRBD1 matches 10 bases. The CDR3 is 16 residues long. Losses at the gene ends were 8 bases for V and 2 bases for J; bases not matched to a gene: 12. Per the germline V gene, CDR1 is GTSNPN and CDR2 is SVGIG (reference sequence). The CDR3 sequence is CAAFGQGESTGNTIYF. The CDR3 DNA sequence: TGTGCCGCATTTGGACAGGGGGAGTCAACTGGAAACACCATATATTTT.

The rearrangement joins TRBV5-1 to TRBJ1-1; possible D gene TRBD1, 5 bases. Looked up from germline, CDR1 is SGHRS and CDR2 is YFSETQ. Trimming shortened V by 4 bases and J by 5 bases, and 24 bases separated the two germline ends. The CDR3 has 17 amino acids. The CDR3 loop is CASSLRGDGGMRTEAFF. For the CDR3, the DNA is TGCGCCAGCAGCCTCCGGGGGGACGGAGGCATGAGGACTGAAGCTTTCTTT. Full variable domain (outside the CDR3, taken from reference TRBV5-1 and TRBJ1-1): KAGVTQTPRYLIKTRGQQVTLSCSPISGHRSVSWYQQTPGQGLQFLFEYFSETQRNKGNFPGRFSGRQFSNSRSEMNVSTLELGDSALYLCASSLRGDGGMRTEAFFGQGTRLTVV.

This chain connects TRBV5-4 to TRBJ2-7; no clear D. V was pared by 0 bases and J by 3 bases, with 13 bases between. Per germline, CDR1 SGHNT and CDR2 YYREEE (reference sequence). This CDR3 has 15 residues. The CDR3 sequence is CASSLVGRFFYEQYF. The CDR3 DNA follows: TGTGCCAGCAGCTTGGTTGGCCGCTTTTTCTACGAGCAGTACTTC.

V gene TRBV6-2 or TRBV6-3 combines with J gene TRBJ2-7; TRBD1 might be the D (5 bases). The length of the CDR3 is 13 residues. Germline lookup yields CDR1 MNHEY and CDR2 SVGEGT. V was shortened by 2 bases and J by 0 bases, with 5 bases between the two germline ends. This CDR3 reads CASSYRGSYEQYF. CDR3 nucleotide sequence: TGTGCCAGCAGTTACAGGGGCTCCTACGAGCAGTACTTC.

This clonotype occurred a few times. V gene TRBV6-1 combines with J gene TRBJ2-1, with 7 bases matching TRBD2. V gave up 6 bases and J gave up 6 bases; unmatched junction bases: 14. CDR1 is MNHNS and CDR2 is SASEGT in the germline V gene. This CDR3 comprises 16 residues. In DNA, the CDR3 is TGTGCCAGCAGCCGTTGGGGAGGGCCGGTTCTCAATGAGCAGTTCTTC. Translated, it gives CASSRWGGPVLNEQFF.

The CDR3 protein is CATTNLPPDRESGGELFF. The CDR3 DNA reads TGTGCCACCACCAATTTGCCCCCCGACAGGGAGTCAGGCGGGGAGCTGTTTTTT. The J gene is TRBJ2-2, the V gene TRBV12-3 or TRBV12-4; TRBD1 matches at 7 bases. Trimming removed 10 bases from V and 7 bases from J; junction bases left unmatched: 24. The CDR3 is 18 amino acids.

The chain is built from TRBV28 and TRBJ1-1; 7 bases map to TRBD1. This CDR3 has 14 amino acids. Germline CDR1 reads MDHEN; CDR2 reads SYDVKM. Trimming took 2 bases from V and 2 from J; bases not matched to a gene: 2. The CDR3: CASSLKGANTEAFF. DNA of the CDR3: TGTGCCAGCAGTTTAAAGGGGGCTAACACTGAAGCTTTCTTT.

This clonotype was recorded only once. The J gene is TRBJ2-1, the V gene TRBV12-3 or TRBV12-4; either TRBD1 or TRBD2 may fit D (5 bases each). This CDR3 region has 12 residues. Trimming shortened V by 5 bases and J by 5 bases, and 7 bases separated the two germline ends. The chain's CDR3 is CASSGDHNEQFF. CDR3 nucleotides: TGTGCCAGCAGTGGGGACCACAATGAGCAGTTCTTC.

The chain combines TRBV7-2 with TRBJ2-7; D perhaps matches TRBD2 (5 bases). V lost 3 bases and J lost 2, with 14 bases in between. In germline, CDR1 is SGHTA, CDR2 FQGNSA. The CDR3 totals 15 residues. This CDR3 is CASSLALGSAYEQYF. In DNA form, the CDR3 reads TGTGCCAGCAGCTTGGCCTTGGGGAGCGCCTACGAGCAGTACTTC.

The rearrangement joins TRBV28 to TRBJ2-4, with 7 positions matching TRBD1. The CDR3 covers 16 residues. The germline V gene encodes CDR1 MDHEN and CDR2 SYDVKM. With 6 bases clipped from V and 4 bases from J, the junction kept 12 bases outside the gene matches. CDR3 amino acids: CASSFTLQGLKNIQYF. The CDR3 DNA reads TGTGCCAGCAGCTTCACTCTACAGGGGTTGAAAAACATTCAGTACTTC.

The CDR3 sequence: CASSSPGQTWNEQFF. For the CDR3, the DNA is TGTGCCAGCAGCTCTCCGGGACAAACATGGAATGAGCAGTTCTTC. This chain links TRBV7-2 with TRBJ2-1; D might be TRBD1 (6 bases). The CDR3 loop spans 15 amino acids. The germline gives CDR1 SGHTA, CDR2 FQGNSA. Trimming removed 4 bases from V and 7 bases from J, with 17 bases in between.

The V and J genes are TRBV4-3 and TRBJ2-1; no clear D. The CDR3 is 15 residues long. CDR1 and CDR2 from the germline V gene are LGHNA and YSLEER. V dropped 0 bases and J dropped 5 bases, with 11 bases sitting between them. The CDR3 here is CASSQETPANNEQFF. DNA of the CDR3: TGCGCCAGCAGCCAAGAGACTCCCGCTAACAATGAGCAGTTCTTC.

The rearrangement uses TRBV7-9 and TRBJ2-3, with TRBD1 matching over 7 bases. The J segment lost 2 bases and the V segment lost 3 bases, leaving 5 bases of the junction unmatched. This CDR3 is built from 15 residues. The germline V gene encodes CDR1 SEHNR and CDR2 FQNEAQ (reference sequence). The CDR3 here is CASSFRQGTTDTQYF. The CDR3 nucleotides are TGTGCCAGCAGCTTTCGACAGGGAACCACAGATACGCAGTATTTT.

This sequence joins TRBV5-4 and TRBJ2-3; 7 bases align to TRBD2. The CDR3 has 17 amino acids. Germline lookup yields CDR1 SGHNT and CDR2 YYREEE (reference sequence). V shed 5 bases, J shed 0 bases, and the junction held 12 bases outside the gene matches. The CDR3 region has the DNA TGTGCCAGCAGGGTGTTAGGGAGGGAAGCAAGCACAGATACGCAGTATTTT. It translates to CASRVLGREASTDTQYF. Based on the CDR3 plus reference TRBV5-4 and TRBJ2-3, the full variable domain is ETGVTQSPTHLIKTRGQQVTLRCSSQSGHNTVSWYQQALGQGPQFIFQYYREEENGRGNFPPRFSGLQFPNYSSELNVNALELDDSALYLCASRVLGREASTDTQYFGPGTRLTVL.

The chain couples TRBV24-1 to TRBJ2-5; no firm D call. Germline values: CDR1 KGHDR, CDR2 SFDVKD. The V end lost 6 bases, the J end lost 8 bases, and 15 bases lay between the germline ends. The CDR3 sequence is 13 residues long. This CDR3 is CATSPGPQDTQYF. The DNA for the CDR3 is TGTGCCACCAGTCCCGGGCCCCAGGACACCCAGTACTTC.

CDR3 sequence (DNA): TGTGCCAGCAGTTTGTTAGGGGGTGCCGACGACGCAGATACGCAGTATTTT. Translated, it gives CASSLLGGADDADTQYF. The rearrangement links TRBV12-3 or TRBV12-4 to TRBJ2-3; D possibly corresponds to TRBD1 (6 bases). CDR3 length: 17 residues. Trimming took 3 bases from V and 4 from J, leaving 20 bases between them.

This clonotype was observed a single time. The V and J genes are TRBV9 and TRBJ2-3, with TRBD2 as a possible D gene (5 bases). The CDR3 extends over 15 amino acids. V was clipped by 3 bases and J by 2 bases, with 13 bases between them. Germline V gene data show CDR1 as SGDLS and CDR2 as YYNGEE. In DNA form, the CDR3 reads TGTGCCAGCAGCGCGCCTCAGGACTCCACAGATACGCAGTATTTT. Amino acid sequence: CASSAPQDSTDTQYF.